A selection of T cell receptor beta chains follows, all from one sample in a study of blood T cell repertoires in COVID-19. The assay was immunoSEQ multiplex PCR, and TCRdb's table has in-frame clones only and misses some. This table has around 180,000 clones, around 82% appearing once. Specimen: PBMCs or T cells enriched from blood (not recorded which). All receptors derive from a woman aged 50 to 60 with acute COVID-19. Each CDR3 is given with its conserved first and last residue.

V,length,CDR3
TRBV7-9,16,CASSLSATTPYNEQFF
TRBV19,16,CASSTGQGGSNQPQHF
TRBV6-2/TRBV6-3,16,CASSYRGLVNTGELFF
TRBV28,16,CASSLLAGARSDTQYF
TRBV6-5,15,CASRDFRASNQPQHF
TRBV4-3,17,CASSHTLAGPSWDGYTF
TRBV5-1,14,CASRDTSSGNTIYF
TRBV6-5,13,CASRQQGAKGYTF
TRBV7-3,14,CASSSGQSTDTQYF
TRBV28,12,CASSVARYGYTF
TRBV28,15,CASSFSKGGAHEQFF
TRBV28,17,CASSPREGGRPGTEAFF
TRBV2,14,CASSPDRVGNTIYF
TRBV7-3,15,CASSLTSGAGNIQYF
TRBV28,13,CASLGTGTDTQYF
TRBV4-1,15,CASSPAAADRYGYTF
TRBV4-3,15,CASSPGLAVTNEQFF
TRBV27,16,CASIRGLPPSGNTIYF
TRBV28,15,CASSPRTGGTGELFF
TRBV13,15,CASSTTGTVYNEQFF
TRBV2,15,CASRDDRGSLQPQHF
TRBV19,15,CASSIEGRGSDTQYF